This T cell receptor beta chain appears in the sequencing data of a study of neurological immune-mediated disorders. Germline V gene sequence: CDR1 ENHRY, CDR2 SYGVKD. V trimming: 8 bases; J trimming: 4 bases; junction bases outside the gene matches: 4. The CDR3 has 14 amino acids. Ten or more counts support this clonotype. TCRdb used MiXCR to reprocess the 5' RACE reads, holding one entry per CDR3 protein. The sample lists approximately 82,000 distinct CDR3 sequences, roughly 14% occurring once. The specimen sequenced was PBMCs. This TCR was recovered from a woman in her 50s in good health. The chain couples TRBV10-3 to TRBJ2-3; 12 nucleotides line up with TRBD2. DNA for the CDR3: TGTGCCATCGCGACTAGCGGGAGCCCAGATACGCAGTATTTT. It encodes CAIATSGSPDTQYF.